Below, one T cell receptor (beta chain) is given with its context. Its cognate antigen is unknown. The same CDR3 arises from other DNA sequences in this sample as well. The CDR3 spans 14 residues. The V segment lost 8 bases and the J segment 5 bases; nucleotides outside the gene matches: 3. Germline values: CDR1 SNHLY, CDR2 FYNNEI. The isolated RNA, all of it, was reverse transcribed, so expressed TCRB transcripts were what got sequenced. Clones were read by immunoSEQ multiplex PCR, and TCRdb kept only the in-frame ones, dropping some. Of around 500,000 clones in the sample, about 29% were seen once. This sample is part of a study of beta chain features in type 1 diabetes. Overall study findings and caveats: The similarity of naive, central memory and Treg TCRB repertoires appeared greater among patients than among healthy donors.

The J gene is TRBJ2-5, the V gene TRBV2; 15 bases agree with TRBD2. The receptor comes from a man between 18 and 35 years old in good health. Sequenced: naive CD4+ T cells from blood. CDR3 nucleotides: TGTGCCAGCGTCGGACTAGCGGGAGGGGAGACCCAGTACTTC. This translates into CASVGLAGGETQYF. Full variable domain (rest looked up from reference TRBV2 and TRBJ2-5): EPEVTQTPSHQVTQMGQEVILRCVPISNHLYFYWYRQILGQKVEFLVSFYNNEISEKSEIFDDQFSVERPDGSNFTLKIRSTKLEDSAMYFCASVGLAGGETQYFGPGTRLLVL.